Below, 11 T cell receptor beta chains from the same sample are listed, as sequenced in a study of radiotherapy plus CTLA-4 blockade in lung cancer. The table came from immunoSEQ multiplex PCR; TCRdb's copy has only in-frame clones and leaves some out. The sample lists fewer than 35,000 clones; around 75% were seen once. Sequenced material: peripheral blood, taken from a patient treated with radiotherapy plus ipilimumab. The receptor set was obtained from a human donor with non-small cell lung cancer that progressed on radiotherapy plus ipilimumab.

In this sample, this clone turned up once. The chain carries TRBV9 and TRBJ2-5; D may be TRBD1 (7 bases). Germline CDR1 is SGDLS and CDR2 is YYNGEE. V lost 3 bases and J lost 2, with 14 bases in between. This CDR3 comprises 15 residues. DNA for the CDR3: TGTGCCAGCAGCGGGGGAGGCAGGGGGCAAGAGACCCAGTACTTC. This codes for CASSGGGRGQETQYF. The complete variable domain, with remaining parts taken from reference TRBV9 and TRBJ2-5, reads DSGVTQTPKHLITATGQRVTLRCSPRSGDLSVYWYQQSLDQGLQFLIQYYNGEERAKGNILERFSAQQFPDLHSELNLSSLELGDSALYFCASSGGGRGQETQYFGPGTRLLVL.

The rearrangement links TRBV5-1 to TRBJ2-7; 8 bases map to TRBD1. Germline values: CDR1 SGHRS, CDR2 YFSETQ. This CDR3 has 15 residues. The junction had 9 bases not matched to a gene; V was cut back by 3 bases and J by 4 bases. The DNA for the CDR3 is TGCGCCAGCAGCTGGGGGGACAGGAGCTCTTACGAGCAGTACTTC. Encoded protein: CASSWGDRSSYEQYF.

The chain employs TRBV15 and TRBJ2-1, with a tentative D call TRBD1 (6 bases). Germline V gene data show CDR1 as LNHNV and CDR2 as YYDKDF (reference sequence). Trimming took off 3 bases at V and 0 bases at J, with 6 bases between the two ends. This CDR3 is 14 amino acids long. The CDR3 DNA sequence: TGTGCCACCAGCAGCAGGGGCTCCTACAATGAGCAGTTCTTC. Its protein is CATSSRGSYNEQFF.

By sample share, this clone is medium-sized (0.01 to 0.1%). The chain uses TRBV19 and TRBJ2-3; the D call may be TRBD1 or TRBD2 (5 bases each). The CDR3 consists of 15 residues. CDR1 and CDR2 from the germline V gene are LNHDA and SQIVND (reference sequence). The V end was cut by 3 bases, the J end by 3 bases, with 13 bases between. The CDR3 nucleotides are TGTGCCAGTAGTATTTTGGGGGTCTCTACAGATACGCAGTATTTT. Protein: CASSILGVSTDTQYF.

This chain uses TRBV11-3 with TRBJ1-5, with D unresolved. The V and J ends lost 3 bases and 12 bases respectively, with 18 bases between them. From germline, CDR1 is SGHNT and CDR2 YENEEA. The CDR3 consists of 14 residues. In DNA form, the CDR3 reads TGTGCCAGCAGCTTTAATCCCAGCGGGAAGGTCCAGCATTTT. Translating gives CASSFNPSGKVQHF.

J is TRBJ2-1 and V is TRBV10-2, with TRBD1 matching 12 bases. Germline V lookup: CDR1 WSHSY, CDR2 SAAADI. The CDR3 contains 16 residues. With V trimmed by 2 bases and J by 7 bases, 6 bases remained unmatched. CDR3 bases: TGCGCCAGCAGTGAGACCGGGACAGGGGGCAAGAATGAGCAGTTCTTC. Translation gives CASSETGTGGKNEQFF.

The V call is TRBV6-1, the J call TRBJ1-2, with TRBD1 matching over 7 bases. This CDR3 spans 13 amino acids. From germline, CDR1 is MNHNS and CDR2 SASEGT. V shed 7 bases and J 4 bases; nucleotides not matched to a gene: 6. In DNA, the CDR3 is TGTGCCAGCATCTCACAGGGGTCCTATGGCTACACCTTC. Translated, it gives CASISQGSYGYTF.

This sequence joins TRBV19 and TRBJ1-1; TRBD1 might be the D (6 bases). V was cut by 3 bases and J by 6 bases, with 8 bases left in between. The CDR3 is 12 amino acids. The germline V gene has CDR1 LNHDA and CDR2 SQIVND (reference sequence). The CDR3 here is CASSIRTAEAFF. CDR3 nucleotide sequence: TGTGCCAGTAGTATCCGGACAGCTGAAGCTTTCTTT. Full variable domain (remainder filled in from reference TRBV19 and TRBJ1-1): DGGITQSPKYLFRKEGQNVTLSCEQNLNHDAMYWYRQDPGQGLRLIYYSQIVNDFQKGDIAEGYSVSREKKESFPLTVTSAQKNPTAFYLCASSIRTAEAFFGQGTRLTVV.

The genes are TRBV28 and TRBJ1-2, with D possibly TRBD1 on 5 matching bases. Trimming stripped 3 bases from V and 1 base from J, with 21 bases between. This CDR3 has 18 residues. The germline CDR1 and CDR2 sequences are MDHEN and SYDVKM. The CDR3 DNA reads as TGTGCCAGCAGTTTGCCCAACCCGGGACTCCAAAATAACTATGGCTACACCTTC. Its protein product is CASSLPNPGLQNNYGYTF.

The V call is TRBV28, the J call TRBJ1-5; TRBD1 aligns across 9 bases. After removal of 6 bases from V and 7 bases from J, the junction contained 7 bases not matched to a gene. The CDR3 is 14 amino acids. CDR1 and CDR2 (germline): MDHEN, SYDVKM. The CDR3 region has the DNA TGTGCCAGCAGCCGGGACAGGGTCGAGCAGCCCCAGCATTTT. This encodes CASSRDRVEQPQHF.

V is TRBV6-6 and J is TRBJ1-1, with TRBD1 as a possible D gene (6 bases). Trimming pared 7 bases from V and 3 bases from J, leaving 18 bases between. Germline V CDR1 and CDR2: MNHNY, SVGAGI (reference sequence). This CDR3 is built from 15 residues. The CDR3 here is CASTWTAPSDTEAFF. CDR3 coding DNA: TGTGCCAGCACCTGGACAGCTCCGTCGGACACTGAAGCTTTCTTT.